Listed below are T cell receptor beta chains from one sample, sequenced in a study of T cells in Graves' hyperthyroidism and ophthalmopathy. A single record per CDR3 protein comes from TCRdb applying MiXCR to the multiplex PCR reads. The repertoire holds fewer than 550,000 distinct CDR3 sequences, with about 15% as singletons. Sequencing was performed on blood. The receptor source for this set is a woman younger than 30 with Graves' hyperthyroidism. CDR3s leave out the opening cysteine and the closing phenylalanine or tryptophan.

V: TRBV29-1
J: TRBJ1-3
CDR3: SVDIGTGNTIY

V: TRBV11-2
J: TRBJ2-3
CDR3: ASSLGTHGTDTQY

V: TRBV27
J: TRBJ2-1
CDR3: ASSLFYRGRAYNEQF

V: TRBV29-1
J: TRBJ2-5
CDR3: SAQDRVRSETQY

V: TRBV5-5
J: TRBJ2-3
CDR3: ASSLRADYTDTQY

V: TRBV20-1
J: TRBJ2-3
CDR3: SARTSGGFLDTQY

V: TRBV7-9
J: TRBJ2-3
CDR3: ASSPSTSALTDTQY

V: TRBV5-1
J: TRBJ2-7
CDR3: ASSSGTSSSYEQY

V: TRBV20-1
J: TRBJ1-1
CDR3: SASTGVEAF

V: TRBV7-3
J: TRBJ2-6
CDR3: ASSPVGVSGANVLT

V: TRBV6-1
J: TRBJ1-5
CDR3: ASRSLRESQPPQH

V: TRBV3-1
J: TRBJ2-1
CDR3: ASSQATTEQF

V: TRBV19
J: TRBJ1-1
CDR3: ASSMLGPNTEAF

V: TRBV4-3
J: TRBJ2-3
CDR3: ASSHDRGRDTQY

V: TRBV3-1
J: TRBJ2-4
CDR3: ASSQERQGKY

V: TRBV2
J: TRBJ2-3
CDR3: ACSAGTTDTQY